This TCR beta chain was identified during a study of blood T cell repertoires in COVID-19. Looking at the study overall: From the United States, Italy and Spain came samples of acute and convalescent COVID-19. Sources were T cells, B-cell-depleted T cells, or PBMCs; the material itself was cDNA or gDNA.

Losses at the gene ends were 3 bases for V and 8 bases for J; bases not matched to a gene: 9. Per germline, CDR1 SGHAT and CDR2 FQNNGV. CDR3 length: 14 residues. Sequenced by immunoSEQ multiplex PCR; TCRdb stores in-frame clones only, minus some. Of about 77,000 clones detected, over 85% appear once; the ten largest clones hold roughly 15%. Sequencing was performed on peripheral blood. The V and J genes are TRBV11-2 and TRBJ1-2; 7 nucleotides match TRBD1. The TCR sequence derives from an elderly woman with active or convalescent COVID-19. The CDR3 bases are TGTGCCAGCAGCTTTTCTGGGACAGATCGCGGCTACACCTTC. Translated, it gives CASSFSGTDRGYTF.